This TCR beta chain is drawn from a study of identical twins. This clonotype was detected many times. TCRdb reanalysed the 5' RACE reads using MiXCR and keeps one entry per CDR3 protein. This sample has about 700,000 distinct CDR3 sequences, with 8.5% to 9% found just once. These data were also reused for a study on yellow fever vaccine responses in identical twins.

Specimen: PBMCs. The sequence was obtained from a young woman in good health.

The CDR3: CASSLTSGELPYEQYF. In nucleotides, the CDR3 is TGTGCCAGCAGCTTAACGTCAGGGGAACTCCCGTACGAGCAGTACTTC. The chain has TRBV7-9 and TRBJ2-7; perhaps TRBD1 as D (6 bases). Trimming removed 2 bases at V and 4 bases at J, with 18 bases between. Germline-derived CDR1 and CDR2 are SEHNR and FQNEAQ (reference sequence). There are 16 residues in the CDR3. The whole variable domain, remainder taken from reference TRBV7-9 and TRBJ2-7, is DTGVSQNPRHKITKRGQNVTFRCDPISEHNRLYWYRQTLGQGPEFLTYFQNEAQLEKSRLLSDRFSAERPKGSFSTLEIQRTEQGDSAMYLCASSLTSGELPYEQYFGPGTRLTVT.